This T cell receptor beta chain originates from a study of blood T cell repertoires in COVID-19. Study in general: Material from acute and convalescent COVID-19 was sourced from the United States, Italy and Spain.

Patients from Seattle were sampled longitudinally, starting during active infection. In the original processing: Amplifying reference gene primers gave estimates of nucleated cell counts. Measured with immunoSEQ multiplex PCR; TCRdb has only the in-frame clones, and not every one. Clone size and the V and J calls come from that table; the DNA yielded D and trimming. Of 99,000 or so clones in the sample, around 90% are singletons; the top ten hold around 2%. Germline-derived CDR1 and CDR2 are KGHSH and LQKENI. The CDR3 spans 12 residues. V was trimmed by 3 bases and J by 9 bases, leaving 9 bases between them.

Sequencing used peripheral blood. The rearrangement uses TRBV18 and TRBJ2-1; TRBD2 might be the D (6 bases). This sequence was found in a man over 45 with COVID-19, enrolled during active disease. The CDR3 sequence is CASSPGRGEQFF. The CDR3 region has the DNA TGTGCCAGCTCACCGGGGCGGGGTGAGCAGTTCTTC.